This T cell receptor beta chain was identified during a study of T cells in narcolepsy. Study-level information: Patients with NT1 or NT2 and healthy control donors were enrolled.

Clones were sequenced by immunoSEQ multiplex PCR, and TCRdb holds only the in-frame ones, with some missing. The data show about 24,000 clones, roughly 62% seen once. Concerning this clone: What it binds is unknown.

The V gene's germline CDR1 is SGHTA and CDR2 FQGNSA. The V gene lost 6 bases and the J gene lost 10 bases, with 24 bases spanning the gap. The CDR3 length is 16 residues. Whole-study findings and limits: Comparing one patient's CSF and blood CD4+ clonotypes highlighted HCRT- and TRIB2-specific autoreactive clonotypes. No autoreactive T cell clone sequences appeared in some memory CD4+ repertoires.

The sample comprised memory (CD45RA-) CD4+ T cells from blood. This chain connects TRBV7-2 to TRBJ1-4; D is perhaps TRBD1 (5 bases). The clonotype originates from a human donor in good health. The CDR3 region has the DNA TGTGCCAGCAGTCCTGGGGCGGCGGGGGTCCCGGGAAAACTGTTTTTT. Its protein is CASSPGAAGVPGKLFF.